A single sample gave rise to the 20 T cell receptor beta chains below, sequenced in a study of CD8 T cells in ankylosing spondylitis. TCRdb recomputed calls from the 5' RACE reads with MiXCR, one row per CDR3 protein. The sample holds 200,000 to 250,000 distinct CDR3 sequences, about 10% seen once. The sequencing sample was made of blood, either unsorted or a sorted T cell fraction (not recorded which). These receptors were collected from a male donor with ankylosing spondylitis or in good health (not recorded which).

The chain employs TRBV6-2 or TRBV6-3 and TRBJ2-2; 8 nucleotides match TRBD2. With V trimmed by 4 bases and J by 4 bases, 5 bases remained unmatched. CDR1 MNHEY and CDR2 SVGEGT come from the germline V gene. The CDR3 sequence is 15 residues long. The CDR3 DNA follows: TGTGCCAGCAGTTGGACTAGCCTGGGCACCGGGGAGCTGTTTTTT. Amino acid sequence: CASSWTSLGTGELFF.

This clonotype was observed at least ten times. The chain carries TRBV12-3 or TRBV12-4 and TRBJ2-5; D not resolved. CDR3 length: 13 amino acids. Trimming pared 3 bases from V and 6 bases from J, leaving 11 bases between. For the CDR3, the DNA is TGTGCCAGCAGTTTCCAAGGAATAAAGACCCAGTACTTC. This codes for CASSFQGIKTQYF.

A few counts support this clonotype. The CDR3 loop reads CASSRDRAQYNSPLHF. CDR3 coding DNA: TGTGCCAGCAGCCGCGACAGGGCCCAATATAATTCACCCCTCCACTTT. The gene calls are TRBV11-2 and TRBJ1-6; 7 bases are shared with TRBD1. CDR3 length: 16 residues. Looked up from germline, CDR1 is SGHAT and CDR2 is FQNNGV. V was pared by 5 bases and J by 4 bases, with 8 bases of the junction left unmatched.

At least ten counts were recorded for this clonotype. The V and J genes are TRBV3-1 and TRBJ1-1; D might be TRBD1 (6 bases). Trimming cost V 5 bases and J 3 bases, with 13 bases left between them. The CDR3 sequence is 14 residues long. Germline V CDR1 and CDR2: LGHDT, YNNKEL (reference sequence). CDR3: CASSELQGYTEAFF. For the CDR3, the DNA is TGTGCCAGCAGCGAATTACAGGGCTACACTGAAGCTTTCTTT. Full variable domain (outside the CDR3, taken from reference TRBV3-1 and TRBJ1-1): DTAVSQTPKYLVTQMGNDKSIKCEQNLGHDTMYWYKQDSKKFLKIMFSYNNKELIINETVPNRFSPKSPDKAHLNLHINSLELGDSAVYFCASSELQGYTEAFFGQGTRLTVV.

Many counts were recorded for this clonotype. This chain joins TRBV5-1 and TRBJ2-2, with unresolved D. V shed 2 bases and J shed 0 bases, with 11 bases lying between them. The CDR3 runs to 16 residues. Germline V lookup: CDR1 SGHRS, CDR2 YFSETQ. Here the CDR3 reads CASSFSFQANTGELFF. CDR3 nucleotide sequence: TGCGCCAGCAGCTTTAGCTTCCAGGCGAACACCGGGGAGCTGTTTTTT.

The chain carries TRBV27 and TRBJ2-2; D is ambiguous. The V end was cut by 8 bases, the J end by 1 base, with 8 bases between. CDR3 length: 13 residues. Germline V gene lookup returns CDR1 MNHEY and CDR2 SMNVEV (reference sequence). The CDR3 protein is CASCRLNTGELFF. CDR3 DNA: TGTGCCAGCTGTCGTTTGAACACCGGGGAGCTGTTTTTT.

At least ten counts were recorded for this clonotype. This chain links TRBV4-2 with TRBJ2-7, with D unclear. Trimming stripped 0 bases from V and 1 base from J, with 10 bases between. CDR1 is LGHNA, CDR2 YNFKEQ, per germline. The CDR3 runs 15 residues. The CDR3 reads CASSQEVGGSYEQYF. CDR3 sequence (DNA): TGTGCCAGCAGCCAAGAGGTAGGCGGTTCCTACGAGCAGTACTTC.

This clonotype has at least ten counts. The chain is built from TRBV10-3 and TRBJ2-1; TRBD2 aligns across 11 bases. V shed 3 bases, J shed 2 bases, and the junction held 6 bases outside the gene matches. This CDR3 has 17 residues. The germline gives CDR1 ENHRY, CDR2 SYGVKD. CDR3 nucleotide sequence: TGTGCCATCAGTGAAAGTAGCGGGGGGGCCCCCTACAATGAGCAGTTCTTC. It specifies CAISESSGGAPYNEQFF.

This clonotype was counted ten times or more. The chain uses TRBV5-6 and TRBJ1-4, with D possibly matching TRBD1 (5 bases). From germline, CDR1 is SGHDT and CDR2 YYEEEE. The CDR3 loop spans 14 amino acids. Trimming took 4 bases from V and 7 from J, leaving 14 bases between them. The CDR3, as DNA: TGTGCCAGCAGCCAGGTTACCGGGGGTGAAAAACTGTTTTTT. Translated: CASSQVTGGEKLFF.

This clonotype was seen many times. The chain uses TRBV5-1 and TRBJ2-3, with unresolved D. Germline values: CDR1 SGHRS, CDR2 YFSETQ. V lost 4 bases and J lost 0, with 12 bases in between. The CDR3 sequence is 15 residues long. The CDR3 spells CASSVTDGSTDTQYF. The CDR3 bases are TGCGCCAGCAGCGTAACGGACGGGAGCACAGATACGCAGTATTTT.

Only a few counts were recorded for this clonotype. CDR3 nucleotides: TGTGCCAGCAGAACACTGTGGGGTGGCCAGTTCCACGAGCAGTACTTC. As protein: CASRTLWGGQFHEQYF. This chain uses TRBV6-1 with TRBJ2-7, with no clear D. The CDR3 has 16 residues. The germline V and J ends were trimmed by 6 bases and 5 bases, with 23 bases remaining between them. Germline CDR1 is MNHNS and CDR2 is SASEGT.

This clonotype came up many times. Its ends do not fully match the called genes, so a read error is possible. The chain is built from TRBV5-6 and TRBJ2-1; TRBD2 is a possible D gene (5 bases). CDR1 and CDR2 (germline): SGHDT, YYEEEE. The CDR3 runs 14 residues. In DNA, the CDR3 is TGCGCCAGCAGCTTGGTTCGGGGTTACAATGAGCAGTTCTTC. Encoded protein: CASSLVRGYNEQFF.

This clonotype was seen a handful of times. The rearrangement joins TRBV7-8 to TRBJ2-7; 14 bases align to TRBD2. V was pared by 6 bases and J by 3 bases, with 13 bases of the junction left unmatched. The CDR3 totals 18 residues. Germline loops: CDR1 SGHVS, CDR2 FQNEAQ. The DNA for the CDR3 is TGTGCCAGCAGTCGTTGGACTAGCGGGGGGATCACCGACTACGAGCAGTACTTC. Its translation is CASSRWTSGGITDYEQYF.

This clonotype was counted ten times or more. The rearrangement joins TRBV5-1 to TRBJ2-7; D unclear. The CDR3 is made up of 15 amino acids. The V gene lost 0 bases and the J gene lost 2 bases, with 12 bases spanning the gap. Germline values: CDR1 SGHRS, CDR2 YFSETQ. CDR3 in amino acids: CASSLVGSATYEQYF. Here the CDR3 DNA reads TGCGCCAGCAGCTTGGTAGGGTCGGCGACCTACGAGCAGTACTTC. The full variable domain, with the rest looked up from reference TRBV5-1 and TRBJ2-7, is KAGVTQTPRYLIKTRGQQVTLSCSPISGHRSVSWYQQTPGQGLQFLFEYFSETQRNKGNFPGRFSGRQFSNSRSEMNVSTLELGDSALYLCASSLVGSATYEQYFGPGTRLTVT.

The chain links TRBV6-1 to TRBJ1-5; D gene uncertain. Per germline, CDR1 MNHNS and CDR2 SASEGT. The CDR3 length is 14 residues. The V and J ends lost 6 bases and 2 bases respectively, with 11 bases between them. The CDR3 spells CASSPPGGNQPQHF. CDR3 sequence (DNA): TGTGCCAGCAGCCCCCCCGGAGGCAATCAGCCCCAGCATTTT.

CDR3 DNA: TGTGCCAGCAGCTTGGGATGGACAGGGGACACAGATACGCAGTATTTT. Protein sequence: CASSLGWTGDTDTQYF. The chain is built from TRBV7-9 and TRBJ2-3, with TRBD1 identical over 9 bases. CDR1 is SEHNR and CDR2 is FQNEAQ in the germline V gene (reference sequence). J gave up 2 bases and V 3 bases, and 6 bases lay outside the gene matches. There are 16 residues in the CDR3.

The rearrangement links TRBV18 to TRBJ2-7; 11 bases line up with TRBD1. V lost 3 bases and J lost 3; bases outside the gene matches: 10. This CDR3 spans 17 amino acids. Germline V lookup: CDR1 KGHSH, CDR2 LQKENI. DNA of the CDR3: TGTGCCAGCTCACCCTTATCTGACGGGACAGGGGGCTACGAGCAGTACTTC. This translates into CASSPLSDGTGGYEQYF.

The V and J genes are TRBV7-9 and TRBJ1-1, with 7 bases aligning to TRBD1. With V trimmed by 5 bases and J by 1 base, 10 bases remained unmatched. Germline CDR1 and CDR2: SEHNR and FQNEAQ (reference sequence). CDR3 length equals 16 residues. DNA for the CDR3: TGTGCCAGCAGCCACGGACAGGTTGGTCCGAACACTGAAGCTTTCTTT. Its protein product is CASSHGQVGPNTEAFF.

DNA of the CDR3: TGTGCCAGCAGTCGAAGGGAAACTGAAGCTTTCTTT. Protein sequence: CASSRRETEAFF. V and J are TRBV6-6 and TRBJ1-1; no firm D call. Germline V gives CDR1 MNHNY, CDR2 SVGAGI (reference sequence). Trimming pared 5 bases from V and 5 bases from J, leaving 9 bases between. CDR3 length: 12 residues.

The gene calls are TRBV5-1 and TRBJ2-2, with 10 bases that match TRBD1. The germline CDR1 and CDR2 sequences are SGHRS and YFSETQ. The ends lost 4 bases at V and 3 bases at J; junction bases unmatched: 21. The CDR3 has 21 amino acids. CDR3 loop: CASSVLMGAGQGSSDTGELFF. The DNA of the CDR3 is TGCGCCAGCAGCGTCCTAATGGGAGCGGGACAGGGGTCGTCGGACACCGGGGAGCTGTTTTTT.